These 30 T cell receptor beta chains came from one sample sequenced in a study of blood T cells in healthy people across ages. It was with a sample-barcoded 5' primer and a J-beta primer mix that a second PCR of about 6 to 11 cycles was run. Via MiXCR, TCRdb re-called the 5' RACE reads, giving one row per CDR3 protein. The sample includes approximately 800,000 distinct CDR3 sequences, around three fifths seen only once; the top ten take roughly 25%. Sequences were obtained from blood. Receptor source: a man aged 35-49 years in good health.

This chain joins TRBV27 and TRBJ2-1, with TRBD1 matching 12 bases. The germline V gene has CDR1 MNHEY and CDR2 SMNVEV (reference sequence). The CDR3 spans 18 residues. Trimming at V came to 3 bases and at J to 8 bases, leaving 14 bases not matched to a gene. The CDR3 region has the DNA TGTGCCAGCAGTTTTGGGACAGGGGGCATAGCGGGCTTCGATGAGCAGTTCTTC. Translation: CASSFGTGGIAGFDEQFF.

This clonotype was seen more than once but under ten times. The chain is built from TRBV12-3 or TRBV12-4 and TRBJ2-1; the D gene is possibly TRBD1 (6 bases). Trimming stripped 1 base from V and 7 bases from J, with 23 bases between. The CDR3 totals 18 residues. The CDR3 DNA sequence: TGTGCCAGCAGTTTAGGCGAGCTGTTGGCAGGGGTAGGGAATGAGCAGTTCTTC. Translation gives CASSLGELLAGVGNEQFF.

This clonotype showed up just a few times. The chain is built from TRBV6-2 or TRBV6-3 and TRBJ2-5; D unclear. The tail of the sequence fits TRBJ2-7 better, so the J call may be wrong. Germline CDR1 and CDR2: MNHEY and SVGEGT. The CDR3 spans 14 residues. CDR3 DNA: TGTGCCAGCGGTCGGGTCCGAAATCCCTACGAGCAGTACTTC. Translation gives CASGRVRNPYEQYF.

The chain recombines TRBV6-2 or TRBV6-3 with TRBJ2-1; the match to TRBD2 covers 7 bases. V lost 6 bases to trimming and J lost 5 bases; unmatched junction nucleotides: 4. Germline V gives CDR1 MNHEY, CDR2 SVGEGT. The CDR3 length is 13 residues. The CDR3 coding sequence is TGTGCCAGCAGGCCCGGGACTAACAATGAGCAGTTCTTC. This translates into CASRPGTNNEQFF.

The V and J genes are TRBV5-1 and TRBJ2-7; 8 bases agree with TRBD2. Germline V CDR1 and CDR2: SGHRS, YFSETQ. The ends lost 2 bases at V and 6 bases at J; junction bases unmatched: 4. The CDR3 is made up of 13 amino acids. DNA of the CDR3: TGCGCCAGCAGCTTCCCGGGGGGGCTCGAGCAGTACTTC. Residues: CASSFPGGLEQYF.

On this clonotype: The germline gene is not matched at one end of the junction; a read error may be the cause. The rearrangement joins TRBV5-6 to TRBJ2-5; 9 bases agree with TRBD1. Germline lookup yields CDR1 SGHDT and CDR2 YYEEEE. This CDR3 has 16 residues. CDR3 region: CASSWDRVGSQGTQYF. As DNA, the CDR3 is TGTGCCAGCAGCTGGGACAGGGTTGGGTCCCAAGGGACCCAGTACTTC.

V usage is TRBV7-3 and J usage is TRBJ2-3, with 12 bases identical to TRBD2. This CDR3 contains 20 residues. Germline V lookup: CDR1 SGHTA, CDR2 FQGTGA. The V gene end was trimmed by 5 bases and the J gene end by 5 bases; junction bases not matched to a gene: 20. The CDR3 here is CASSPSTTSGSGSVKDTQYF. The CDR3, as DNA: TGTGCCAGCAGCCCCTCGACGACTAGCGGGAGTGGGTCAGTAAAAGATACGCAGTATTTT.

The table lists this clonotype with a few counts. The chain carries TRBV25-1 and TRBJ2-5; TRBD1 matches 11 bases. Germline-derived CDR1 and CDR2 are MGHDK and SYGVNS. The CDR3 is 14 amino acids. The V and J ends lost 7 bases and 5 bases, in that order; junction bases with no gene match: 6. CDR3 DNA sequence: TGTGCCAGCACGGACAGGGGGCCGGCGGAGACCCAGTACTTC. Its translation is CASTDRGPAETQYF. The whole variable domain, remainder taken from reference TRBV25-1 and TRBJ2-5, is EADIYQTPRYLVIGTGKKITLECSQTMGHDKMYWYQQDPGMELHLIHYSYGVNSTEKGDLSSESTVSRIRTEHFPLTLESARPSHTSQYLCASTDRGPAETQYFGPGTRLLVL.

At least ten counts were recorded for this clonotype. One junction end disagrees with the germline gene, perhaps due to a read error. The chain joins TRBV7-2 to TRBJ2-5; maybe TRBD1 (6 bases). Germline CDR1 SGHTA, CDR2 FQGNSA. The CDR3 spans 14 residues. CDR3 DNA sequence: TGCGCCAGCAGCTTGATCAGGGGTCGTGAGACCCAGTACTTC. The encoded protein is CASSLIRGRETQYF. Full variable domain (outside the CDR3, taken from reference TRBV7-2 and TRBJ2-5): GAGVSQSPSNKVTEKGKDVELRCDPISGHTALYWYRQSLGQGLEFLIYFQGNSAPDKSGLPSDRFSAERTGGSVSTLTIQRTQQEDSAVYLCASSLIRGRETQYFGPGTRLLVL.

The rearrangement joins TRBV15 to TRBJ1-2; D not certain. This CDR3 spans 15 amino acids. V was trimmed by 3 bases and J by 0 bases, leaving 11 bases between them. The germline gives CDR1 LNHNV, CDR2 YYDKDF (reference sequence). The CDR3 DNA follows: TGTGCCACCAGCAGCCCGATAAGATCTAACTATGGCTACACCTTC. Amino acid sequence: CATSSPIRSNYGYTF.

This clonotype was detected a few times. The chain has TRBV20-1 and TRBJ2-2; D is undetermined. V lost 1 base to trimming and J lost 1 base, with 7 bases between them. The germline CDR1 and CDR2 sequences are DFQATT and SNEGSKA (reference sequence). There are 14 residues in the CDR3. The CDR3: CSARAGGNTGELFF. In DNA form, the CDR3 reads TGCAGTGCTAGAGCAGGCGGGAACACCGGGGAGCTGTTTTTT.

J is TRBJ1-6 and V is TRBV2, with D possibly TRBD1 on 5 matching bases. The V gene lost 5 bases and the J gene lost 4 bases, with 15 bases spanning the gap. CDR1 and CDR2 (germline): SNHLY, FYNNEI. CDR3 length equals 16 residues. The CDR3 DNA reads TGTGCCAGCAGTTTGACCAGGGTTGAATATAATTCACCCCTCCACTTT. Amino acid sequence: CASSLTRVEYNSPLHF.

Only a few counts were recorded for this clonotype. The chain uses TRBV6-6 and TRBJ2-4; 7 bases are shared with TRBD1. The germline CDR1 and CDR2 sequences are MNHNY and SVGAGI (reference sequence). The junction had 13 bases not matched to a gene; V was cut back by 2 bases and J by 9 bases. The CDR3 has 16 amino acids. CDR3 amino acids: CASSYGTVLLGGIQYF. The CDR3 nucleotides are TGTGCCAGCAGTTACGGGACAGTATTACTCGGAGGCATTCAGTACTTC.

This clonotype was seen only a few times. This sequence joins TRBV6-5 and TRBJ1-1; 7 positions agree with TRBD1. V lost 6 bases, J lost 4 bases, and 11 bases stayed unmatched. CDR1 and CDR2 from the germline V gene are MNHEY and SVGAGI. CDR3 length: 15 residues. CDR3 in amino acids: CASRPLTGEITEAFF. The CDR3 region has the DNA TGTGCCAGCAGACCTTTAACAGGGGAGATCACTGAAGCTTTCTTT.

This clonotype was detected only a few times. This sequence joins TRBV11-3 and TRBJ2-7; a possible D gene is TRBD2 (6 bases). Germline-derived CDR1 and CDR2 are SGHNT and YENEEA. The V and J ends lost 2 bases and 5 bases respectively, with 10 bases between them. There are 13 residues in the CDR3. This CDR3 reads CASSLIWGDEQYF. The CDR3 DNA reads as TGTGCCAGCAGCTTAATATGGGGGGACGAGCAGTACTTC.

DNA of the CDR3: TGTGCCAGCAGCCAAGACACTAACCAAGAGACCCAGTACTTC. Translated, it gives CASSQDTNQETQYF. This chain uses TRBV14 with TRBJ2-5, with no clear D. The CDR3 is 14 amino acids. Trimming left V 0 bases short and J 0 bases short, with 5 bases between. Germline V lookup: CDR1 SGHDN, CDR2 FVKESK.

The chain joins TRBV6-5 to TRBJ2-1; the D gene is possibly TRBD2 (6 bases). The germline CDR1 and CDR2 sequences are MNHEY and SVGAGI. CDR3 length equals 15 residues. V was clipped by 4 bases and J by 9 bases, with 19 bases between them. The CDR3 DNA is TGTGCCAGCAGTTTTTGGCGGGACCTAGGGAGTGAGCAGTTCTTC. Translating it yields CASSFWRDLGSEQFF.

This sequence joins TRBV4-2 and TRBJ2-7; D gene ambiguous. V lost 1 base and J 4 bases, leaving 14 bases between the germline ends. The CDR3 consists of 15 residues. Germline CDR1 LGHNA, CDR2 YNFKEQ. Written as DNA, the CDR3 is TGTGCCAGCAGCCAAGTAAAGGGCGGTATATACGAGCAGTACTTC. The encoded protein is CASSQVKGGIYEQYF.

This clonotype has at least ten counts. The chain links TRBV7-2 to TRBJ2-3; TRBD1 might be the D (5 bases). V was shortened by 3 bases and J by 0 bases, with 10 bases between the two germline ends. The germline gives CDR1 SGHTA, CDR2 FQGNSA. This CDR3 is built from 15 residues. CDR3 loop: CASSFRGRSTDTQYF. The CDR3 region has the DNA TGTGCCAGCAGCTTTAGGGGAAGGAGCACAGATACGCAGTATTTT.

This clonotype was seen just once. The genes are TRBV5-6 and TRBJ2-4; 9 bases agree with TRBD1. The J call is uncertain, as TRBJ2-5 better fits the DNA end. Germline V lookup: CDR1 SGHDT, CDR2 YYEEEE. The CDR3 consists of 15 residues. The CDR3 sequence: CASSPWDRVVGTQYF. In nucleotides, the CDR3 is TGTGCCAGCAGCCCTTGGGACAGGGTAGTTGGGACCCAGTACTTC.

V gene TRBV6-1 combines with J gene TRBJ1-1, with D possibly TRBD1 on 5 matching bases. CDR1 and CDR2 from the germline V gene are MNHNS and SASEGT. The CDR3 is 15 residues long. The V and J ends lost 2 bases and 0 bases respectively, with 10 bases between them. CDR3 protein: CASSERGVMNTEAFF. In DNA, the CDR3 is TGTGCCAGCAGTGAACGAGGGGTAATGAACACTGAAGCTTTCTTT.

The rearrangement uses TRBV29-1 and TRBJ2-1; 12 bases agree with TRBD2. The V gene's germline CDR1 is SQVTM and CDR2 ANQGSEA. Trimming took 6 bases from V and 7 from J; bases not matched to a gene: 7. The CDR3 runs 14 residues. The CDR3 nucleotides read TGCAGCGTCCTGACTAGCGGGAGAGGGAATGAGCAGTTCTTC. Encoded protein: CSVLTSGRGNEQFF.

This sequence joins TRBV7-7 and TRBJ2-3, with a possible D match to TRBD1 (6 bases). CDR1 and CDR2 (germline): SSHAT, FNYEAQ (reference sequence). V gave up 5 bases and J gave up 4 bases, with 10 bases separating them. This CDR3 has 13 residues. CDR3 in DNA: TGTGCCAGCAGCGGCTCAGGGGCAGATACGCAGTATTTT. It yields the protein CASSGSGADTQYF.

The gene calls are TRBV9 and TRBJ1-5; 10 bases align to TRBD1. This CDR3 has 15 residues. Germline V gives CDR1 SGDLS, CDR2 YYNGEE. V was clipped by 7 bases and J by 1 base; unmatched bases: 5. The CDR3 spells CASSRTGGSNQPQHF. The DNA for the CDR3 is TGTGCCAGCTCCCGGACAGGGGGAAGCAATCAGCCCCAGCATTTT.

This clonotype showed up just a few times. J is TRBJ1-6 and V is TRBV27, with D possibly matching TRBD1 (5 bases). Between the trimmed V and J ends, which lost 4 bases and 8 bases, there was a span of 9 bases. This CDR3 has 13 amino acids. In germline, CDR1 is MNHEY, CDR2 SMNVEV (reference sequence). CDR3 protein: CASSWLGDSPLHF. The CDR3 nucleotides read TGTGCCAGCAGTTGGTTGGGGGATTCACCCCTCCACTTT.

The rearrangement uses TRBV29-1 and TRBJ2-5; 7 positions match TRBD1. The germline V gene has CDR1 SQVTM and CDR2 ANQGSEA. The CDR3 covers 12 residues. The CDR3 region is CGASQGQETQYF. The CDR3 DNA is TGCGGCGCCTCACAGGGGCAAGAGACCCAGTACTTC.

The rearrangement links TRBV18 to TRBJ1-2; D is unclear. The CDR3 is 13 residues long. Germline CDR1 and CDR2: KGHSH and LQKENI. Trimming shortened V by 3 bases and J by 5 bases, and 10 bases separated the two germline ends. This CDR3 is CASSPTNGYGYTF. The DNA for the CDR3 is TGTGCCAGCTCACCTACTAATGGGTATGGCTACACCTTC.

V is TRBV9 and J is TRBJ2-5, with a tentative D call TRBD2 (6 bases). The assigned J gene may be wrong: the sequence end matches TRBJ2-4 better. CDR1 is SGDLS, CDR2 YYNGEE, per germline. The CDR3 has 18 residues. The CDR3 DNA is TGTGCCAGCAGCGTACAGGGACCGACACTAGCAGGCAAAAACATTCAGTACTTC. It is translated as CASSVQGPTLAGKNIQYF.

A few counts support this clonotype. The V gene is TRBV6-2 or TRBV6-3, the J gene TRBJ1-6, with D unclear. The CDR3 loop spans 13 amino acids. The V end was cut by 7 bases, the J end by 7 bases, with 11 bases between. Germline V gene sequence: CDR1 MNHEY, CDR2 SVGEGT. The chain's CDR3 is CASIKAVNSPLHF. Here the CDR3 DNA reads TGTGCCAGCATCAAGGCGGTAAATTCACCCCTCCACTTT.

This clonotype was found a few times. The CDR3 region is CASSGQDLVSNIQYF. CDR3 coding DNA: TGTGCCAGCAGTGGACAGGATCTGGTTTCGAACATTCAGTACTTC. The genes are TRBV2 and TRBJ2-4; maybe TRBD1 (6 bases). This CDR3 is built from 15 residues. Germline lookup yields CDR1 SNHLY and CDR2 FYNNEI. V was cut by 4 bases and J by 7 bases, with 17 bases left in between.